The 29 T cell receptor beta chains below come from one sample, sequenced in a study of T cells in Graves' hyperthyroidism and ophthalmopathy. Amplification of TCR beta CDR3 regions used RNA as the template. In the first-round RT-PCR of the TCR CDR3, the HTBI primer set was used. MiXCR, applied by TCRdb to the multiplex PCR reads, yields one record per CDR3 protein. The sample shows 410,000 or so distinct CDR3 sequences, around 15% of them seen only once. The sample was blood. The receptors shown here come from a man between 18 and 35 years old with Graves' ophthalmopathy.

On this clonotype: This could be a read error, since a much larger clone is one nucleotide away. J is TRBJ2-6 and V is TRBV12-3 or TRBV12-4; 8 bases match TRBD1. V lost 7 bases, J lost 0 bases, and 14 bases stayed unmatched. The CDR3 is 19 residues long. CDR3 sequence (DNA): TGTGCCAGCAAACGCGCCCAGGACAGGGACCCCTCTGGGGCCAACGTCCTGACTTTC. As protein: CASKRAQDRDPSGANVLTF.

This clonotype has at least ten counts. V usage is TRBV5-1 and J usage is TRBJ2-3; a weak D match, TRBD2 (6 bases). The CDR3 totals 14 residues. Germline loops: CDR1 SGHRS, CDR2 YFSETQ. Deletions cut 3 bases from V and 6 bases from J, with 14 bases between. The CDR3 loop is CASSWGEFVDTQYF. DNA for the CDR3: TGCGCCAGCAGCTGGGGGGAGTTCGTGGATACGCAGTATTTT.

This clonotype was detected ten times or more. CDR3 protein: CASSLVGIATDTQYF. The CDR3 coding sequence is TGTGCCAGCAGCTTAGTTGGCATAGCCACAGATACGCAGTATTTT. This chain links TRBV7-9 with TRBJ2-3, with unresolved D. Germline V gene lookup returns CDR1 SEHNR and CDR2 FQNEAQ (reference sequence). Trimming removed 1 base from V and 2 bases from J, with 10 bases in between. This CDR3 region has 15 residues.

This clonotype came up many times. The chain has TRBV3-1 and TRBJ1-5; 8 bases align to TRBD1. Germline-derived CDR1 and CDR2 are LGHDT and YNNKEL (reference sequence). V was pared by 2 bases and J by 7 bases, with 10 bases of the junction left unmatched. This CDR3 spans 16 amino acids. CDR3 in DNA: TGTGCCAGCAGCCAAATGGGCAGGGGGCATGAACAGCCCCAGCATTTT. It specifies CASSQMGRGHEQPQHF.

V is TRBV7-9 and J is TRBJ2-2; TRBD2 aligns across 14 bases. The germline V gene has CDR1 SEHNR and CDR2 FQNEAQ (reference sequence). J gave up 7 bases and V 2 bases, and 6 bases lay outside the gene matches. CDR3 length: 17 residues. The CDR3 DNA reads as TGTGCCAGCAGCTTACTGACTAGCGGGGGGGCCGGCGGGGAGCTGTTTTTT. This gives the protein CASSLLTSGGAGGELFF.

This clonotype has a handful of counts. CDR3: CASSYNLPPNTIYF. CDR3 DNA sequence: TGTGCCAGCAGTTATAATCTTCCTCCAAACACCATATATTTT. The chain employs TRBV6-5 and TRBJ1-3; D is unresolved. CDR1 MNHEY and CDR2 SVGAGI come from the germline V gene. Trimming shortened V by 3 bases and J by 6 bases, and 12 bases separated the two germline ends. The CDR3 loop spans 14 amino acids.

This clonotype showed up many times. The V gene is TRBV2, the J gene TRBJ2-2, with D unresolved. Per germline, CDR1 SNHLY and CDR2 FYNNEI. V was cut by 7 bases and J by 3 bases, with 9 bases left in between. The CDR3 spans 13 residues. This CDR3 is CASTKRDTGELFF. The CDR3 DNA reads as TGTGCCAGCACGAAGCGCGACACCGGGGAGCTGTTTTTT.

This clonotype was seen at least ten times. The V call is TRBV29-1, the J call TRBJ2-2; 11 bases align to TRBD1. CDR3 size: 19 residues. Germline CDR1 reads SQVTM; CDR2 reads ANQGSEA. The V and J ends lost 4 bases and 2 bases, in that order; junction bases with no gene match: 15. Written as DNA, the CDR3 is TGCAGCGTTGGAGCCTCAACCGGACAGGGGGCGCGAAACACCGGGGAGCTGTTTTTT. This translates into CSVGASTGQGARNTGELFF.

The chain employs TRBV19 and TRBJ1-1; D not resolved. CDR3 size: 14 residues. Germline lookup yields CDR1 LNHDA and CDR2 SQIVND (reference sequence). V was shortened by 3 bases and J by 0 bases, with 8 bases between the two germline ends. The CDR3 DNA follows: TGTGCCAGTAGTATGCAGAGCATGAACACTGAAGCTTTCTTT. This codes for CASSMQSMNTEAFF.

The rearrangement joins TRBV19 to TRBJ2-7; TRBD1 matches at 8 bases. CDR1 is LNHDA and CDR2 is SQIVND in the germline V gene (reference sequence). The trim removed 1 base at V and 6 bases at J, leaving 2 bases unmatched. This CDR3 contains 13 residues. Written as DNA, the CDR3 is TGTGCCAGTAGTATAGGGACAGGGTCCGAGCAGTACTTC. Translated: CASSIGTGSEQYF.

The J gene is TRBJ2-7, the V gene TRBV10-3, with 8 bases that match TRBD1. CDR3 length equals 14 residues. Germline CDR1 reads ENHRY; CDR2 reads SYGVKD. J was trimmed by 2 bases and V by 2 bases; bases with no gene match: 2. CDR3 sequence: CAISEDRGPYEQYF. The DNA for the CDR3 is TGTGCCATCAGTGAGGACAGGGGACCCTACGAGCAGTACTTC.

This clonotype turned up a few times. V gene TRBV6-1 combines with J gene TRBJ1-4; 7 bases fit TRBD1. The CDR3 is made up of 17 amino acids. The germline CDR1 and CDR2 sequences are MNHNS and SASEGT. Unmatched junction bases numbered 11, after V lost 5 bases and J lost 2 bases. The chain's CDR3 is CASSYPLTGPTNEKLFF. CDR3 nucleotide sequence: TGTGCCAGCAGTTATCCATTGACAGGGCCGACTAATGAAAAACTGTTTTTT.

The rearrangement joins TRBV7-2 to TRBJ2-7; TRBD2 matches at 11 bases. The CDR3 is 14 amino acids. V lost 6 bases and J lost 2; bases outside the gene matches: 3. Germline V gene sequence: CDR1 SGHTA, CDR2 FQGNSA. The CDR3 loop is CASRQLAGAYEQYF. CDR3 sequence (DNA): TGTGCCAGCAGACAACTAGCGGGGGCCTACGAGCAGTACTTC.

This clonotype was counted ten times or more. CDR3 nucleotides: TGCGCCAGCAGCTTGGCAGTAGCGGGAGGATACAATGAGCAGTTCTTC. Translated: CASSLAVAGGYNEQFF. The rearrangement joins TRBV5-1 to TRBJ2-1; TRBD2 aligns across 10 bases. The V gene's germline CDR1 is SGHRS and CDR2 YFSETQ. The trim removed 0 bases at V and 4 bases at J, leaving 4 bases unmatched. The CDR3 extends over 16 amino acids. Full variable domain (missing parts from reference TRBV5-1 and TRBJ2-1): KAGVTQTPRYLIKTRGQQVTLSCSPISGHRSVSWYQQTPGQGLQFLFEYFSETQRNKGNFPGRFSGRQFSNSRSEMNVSTLELGDSALYLCASSLAVAGGYNEQFFGPGTRLTVL.

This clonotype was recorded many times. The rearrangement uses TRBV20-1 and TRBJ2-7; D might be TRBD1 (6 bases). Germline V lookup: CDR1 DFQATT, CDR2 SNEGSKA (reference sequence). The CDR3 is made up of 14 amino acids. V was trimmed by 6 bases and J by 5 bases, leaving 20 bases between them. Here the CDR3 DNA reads TGCAGTGCAAAGACTCAGGGGCGCTTCCACGAGCAGTACTTC. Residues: CSAKTQGRFHEQYF.

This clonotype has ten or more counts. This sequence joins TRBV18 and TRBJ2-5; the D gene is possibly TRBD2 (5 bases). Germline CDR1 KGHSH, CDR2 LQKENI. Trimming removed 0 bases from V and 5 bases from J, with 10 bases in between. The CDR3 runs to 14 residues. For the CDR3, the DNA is TGTGCCAGCTCACCACCGGACTTACTGGAGACCCAGTACTTC. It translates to CASSPPDLLETQYF.

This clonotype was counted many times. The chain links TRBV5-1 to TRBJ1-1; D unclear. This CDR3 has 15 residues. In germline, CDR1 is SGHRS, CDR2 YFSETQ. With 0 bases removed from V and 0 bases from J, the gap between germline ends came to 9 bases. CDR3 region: CASSLEQSMNTEAFF. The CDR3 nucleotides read TGCGCCAGCAGCTTGGAACAGTCAATGAACACTGAAGCTTTCTTT.

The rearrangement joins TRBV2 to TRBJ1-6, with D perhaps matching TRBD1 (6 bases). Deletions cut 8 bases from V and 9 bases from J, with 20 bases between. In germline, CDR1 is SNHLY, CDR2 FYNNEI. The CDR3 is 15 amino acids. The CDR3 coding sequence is TGTGCCAGCCGGCCCCGGGGGCGGCTTGGTTCACCCCTCCACTTT. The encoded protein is CASRPRGRLGSPLHF.

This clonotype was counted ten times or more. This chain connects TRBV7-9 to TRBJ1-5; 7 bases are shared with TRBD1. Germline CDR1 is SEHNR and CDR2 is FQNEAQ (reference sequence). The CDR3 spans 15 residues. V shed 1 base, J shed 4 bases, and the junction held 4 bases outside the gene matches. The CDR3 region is CASSLGAGGNQPQHF. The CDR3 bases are TGTGCCAGCAGCTTAGGGGCAGGGGGGAATCAGCCCCAGCATTTT.

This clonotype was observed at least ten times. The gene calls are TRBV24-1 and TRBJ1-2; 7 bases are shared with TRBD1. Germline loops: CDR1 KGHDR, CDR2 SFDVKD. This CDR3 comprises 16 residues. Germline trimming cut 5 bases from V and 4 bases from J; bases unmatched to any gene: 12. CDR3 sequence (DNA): TGTGCCACCAGTGGTCCTGATCCGGGACAGATCTATGGCTACACCTTC. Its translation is CATSGPDPGQIYGYTF.

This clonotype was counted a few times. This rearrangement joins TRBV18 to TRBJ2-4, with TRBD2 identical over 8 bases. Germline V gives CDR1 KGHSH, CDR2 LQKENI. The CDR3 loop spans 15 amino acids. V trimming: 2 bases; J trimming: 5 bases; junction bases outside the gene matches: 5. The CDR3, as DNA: TGTGCCAGCTCACCATTTGAAGCGGGAGAAAACATTCAGTACTTC. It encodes CASSPFEAGENIQYF.

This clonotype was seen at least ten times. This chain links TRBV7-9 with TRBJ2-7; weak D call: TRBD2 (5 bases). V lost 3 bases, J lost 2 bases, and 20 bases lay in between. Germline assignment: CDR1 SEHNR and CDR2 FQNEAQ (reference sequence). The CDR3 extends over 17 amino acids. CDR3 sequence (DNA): TGTGCCAGCAGCTTCCCCGTTTCGGGAACTCTTCCCTACGAGCAGTACTTC. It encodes CASSFPVSGTLPYEQYF.

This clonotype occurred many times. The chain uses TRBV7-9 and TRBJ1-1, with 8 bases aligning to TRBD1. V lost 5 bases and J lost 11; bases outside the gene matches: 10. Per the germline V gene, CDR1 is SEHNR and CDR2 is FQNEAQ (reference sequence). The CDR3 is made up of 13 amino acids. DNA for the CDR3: TGTGCCAGCAGCCTACTAGGACAGGGTGGCGCTTTCTTT. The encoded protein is CASSLLGQGGAFF.

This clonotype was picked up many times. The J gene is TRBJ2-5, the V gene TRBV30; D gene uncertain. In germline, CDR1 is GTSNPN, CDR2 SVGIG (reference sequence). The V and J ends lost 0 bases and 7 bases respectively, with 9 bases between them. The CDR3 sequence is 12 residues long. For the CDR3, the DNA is TGTGCCTGGAGTGTATCAGATGGGACCCAGTACTTC. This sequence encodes CAWSVSDGTQYF.

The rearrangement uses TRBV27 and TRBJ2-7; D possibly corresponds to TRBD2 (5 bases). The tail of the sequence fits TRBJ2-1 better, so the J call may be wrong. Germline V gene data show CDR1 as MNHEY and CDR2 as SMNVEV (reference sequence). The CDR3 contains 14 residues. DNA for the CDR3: TGTGCCAGCAGTTACGGGATCCGATCCTACGAGCAGTTCTTC. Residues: CASSYGIRSYEQFF.

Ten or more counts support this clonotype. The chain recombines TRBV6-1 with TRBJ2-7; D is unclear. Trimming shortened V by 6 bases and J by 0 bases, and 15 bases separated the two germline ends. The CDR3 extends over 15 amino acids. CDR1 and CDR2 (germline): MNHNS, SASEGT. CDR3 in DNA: TGTGCCAGCAGACAACCATTAAGGGACTCCTACGAGCAGTACTTC. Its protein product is CASRQPLRDSYEQYF.

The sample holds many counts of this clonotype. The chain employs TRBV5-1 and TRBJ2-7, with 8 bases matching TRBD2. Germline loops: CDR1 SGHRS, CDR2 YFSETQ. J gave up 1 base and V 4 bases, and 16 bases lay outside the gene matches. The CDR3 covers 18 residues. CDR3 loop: CASSPAPGLVMGSYEQYF. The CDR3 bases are TGCGCCAGCAGCCCTGCCCCGGGACTAGTTATGGGATCCTACGAGCAGTACTTC.

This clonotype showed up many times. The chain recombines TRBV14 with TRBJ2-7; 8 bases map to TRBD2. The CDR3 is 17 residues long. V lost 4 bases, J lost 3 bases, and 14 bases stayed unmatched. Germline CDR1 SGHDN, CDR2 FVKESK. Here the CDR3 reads CASSLKDSGATYYEQYF. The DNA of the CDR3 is TGTGCCAGCAGCCTAAAGGATAGCGGGGCGACATACTACGAGCAGTACTTC. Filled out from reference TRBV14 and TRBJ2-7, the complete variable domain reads EAGVTQFPSHSVIEKGQTVTLRCDPISGHDNLYWYRRVMGKEIKFLLHFVKESKQDESGMPNNRFLAERTGGTYSTLKVQPAELEDSGVYFCASSLKDSGATYYEQYFGPGTRLTVT.

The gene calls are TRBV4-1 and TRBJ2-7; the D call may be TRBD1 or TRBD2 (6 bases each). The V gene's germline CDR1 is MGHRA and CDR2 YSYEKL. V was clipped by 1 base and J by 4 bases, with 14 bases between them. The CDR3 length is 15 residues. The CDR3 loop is CASSQVSRGGYEQYF. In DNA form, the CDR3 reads TGCGCCAGCAGCCAAGTTAGCAGGGGAGGATACGAGCAGTACTTC.